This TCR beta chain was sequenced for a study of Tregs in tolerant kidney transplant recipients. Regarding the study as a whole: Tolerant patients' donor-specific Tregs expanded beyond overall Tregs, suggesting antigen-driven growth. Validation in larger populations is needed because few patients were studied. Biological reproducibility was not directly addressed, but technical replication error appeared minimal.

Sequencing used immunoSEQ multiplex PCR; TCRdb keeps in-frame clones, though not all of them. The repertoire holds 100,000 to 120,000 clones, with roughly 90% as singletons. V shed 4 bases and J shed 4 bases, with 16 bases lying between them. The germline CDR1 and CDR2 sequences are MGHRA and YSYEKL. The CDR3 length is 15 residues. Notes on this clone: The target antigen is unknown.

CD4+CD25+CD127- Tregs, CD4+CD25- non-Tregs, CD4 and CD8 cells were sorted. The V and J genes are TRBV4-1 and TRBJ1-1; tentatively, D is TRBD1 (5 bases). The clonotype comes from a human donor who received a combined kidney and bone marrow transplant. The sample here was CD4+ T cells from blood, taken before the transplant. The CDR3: CASSPYFKGSTEAFF. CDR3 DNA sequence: TGCGCCAGCAGCCCGTACTTCAAGGGGTCCACTGAAGCTTTCTTT.